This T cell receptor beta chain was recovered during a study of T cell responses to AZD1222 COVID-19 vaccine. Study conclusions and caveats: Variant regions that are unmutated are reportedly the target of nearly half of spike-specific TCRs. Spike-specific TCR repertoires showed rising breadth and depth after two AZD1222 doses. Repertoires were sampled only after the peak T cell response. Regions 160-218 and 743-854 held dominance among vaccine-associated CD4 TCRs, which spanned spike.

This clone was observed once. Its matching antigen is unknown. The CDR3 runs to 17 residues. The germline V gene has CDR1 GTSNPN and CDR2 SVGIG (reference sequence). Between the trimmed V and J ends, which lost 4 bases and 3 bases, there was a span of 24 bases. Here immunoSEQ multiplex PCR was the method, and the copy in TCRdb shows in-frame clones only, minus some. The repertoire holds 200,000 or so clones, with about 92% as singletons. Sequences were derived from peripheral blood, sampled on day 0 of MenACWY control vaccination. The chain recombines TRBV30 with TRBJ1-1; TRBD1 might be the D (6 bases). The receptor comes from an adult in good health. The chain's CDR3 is CAWKGPPGGARDTEAFF. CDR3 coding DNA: TGTGCCTGGAAAGGGCCGCCGGGGGGCGCAAGGGACACTGAAGCTTTCTTT. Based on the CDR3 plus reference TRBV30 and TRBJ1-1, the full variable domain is SQTIHQWPATLVQPVGSPLSLECTVEGTSNPNLYWYRQAAGRGLQLLFYSVGIGQISSEVPQNLSASRPQDRQFILSSKKLLLSDSGFYLCAWKGPPGGARDTEAFFGQGTRLTVV.